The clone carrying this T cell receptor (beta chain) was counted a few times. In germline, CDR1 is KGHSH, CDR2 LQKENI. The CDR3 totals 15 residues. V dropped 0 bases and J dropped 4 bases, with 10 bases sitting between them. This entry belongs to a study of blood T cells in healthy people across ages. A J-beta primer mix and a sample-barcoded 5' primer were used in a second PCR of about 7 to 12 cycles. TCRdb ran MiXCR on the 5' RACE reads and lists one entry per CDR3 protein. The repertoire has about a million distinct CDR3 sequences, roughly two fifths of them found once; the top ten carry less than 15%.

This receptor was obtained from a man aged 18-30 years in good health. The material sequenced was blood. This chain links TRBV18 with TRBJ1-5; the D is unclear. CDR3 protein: CASSPPGQANQPQHF. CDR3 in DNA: TGTGCCAGCTCACCACCGGGCCAGGCGAATCAGCCCCAGCATTTT.